This entry lists 3 T cell receptor beta chains sequenced from one sample in a study of blood T cell repertoires in COVID-19. Libraries were prepared by immunoSEQ multiplex PCR; TCRdb keeps only in-frame clonotypes and omits some of them. Here the sample spans some 370,000 clones, approximately 89% being singletons. The sequenced sample consisted of peripheral blood. The receptor source for this set is a woman in her 30s with COVID-19, enrolled during active disease.

The chain combines TRBV18 with TRBJ1-2, with D possibly being TRBD1 (6 bases). CDR1 KGHSH and CDR2 LQKENI come from the germline V gene. The V gene lost 2 bases and the J gene lost 4 bases, with 11 bases spanning the gap. There are 14 residues in the CDR3. CDR3 residues: CASSPEGVRYGYTF. CDR3 nucleotide sequence: TGTGCCAGCTCACCAGAGGGGGTTCGCTATGGCTACACCTTC.

The chain links TRBV4-2 to TRBJ2-7; a weak D match, TRBD1 (5 bases). CDR3 length equals 14 residues. Germline CDR1 LGHNA, CDR2 YNFKEQ. Trimming removed 0 bases from V and 6 bases from J, with 12 bases in between. The CDR3, as DNA: TGTGCCAGCAGCCAAGATGCAGGGTCGGGCGAGCAGTACTTC. Its translation: CASSQDAGSGEQYF.

This chain uses TRBV7-3 with TRBJ2-5; 11 bases are shared with TRBD2. Germline values: CDR1 SGHTA, CDR2 FQGTGA. The CDR3 is made up of 18 amino acids. The J segment lost 5 bases and the V segment lost 5 bases, leaving 16 bases of the junction unmatched. The CDR3 loop reads CASSPPRRGLAEKETQYF. CDR3 DNA: TGTGCCAGCAGCCCCCCGAGAAGGGGACTAGCGGAGAAGGAGACCCAGTACTTC.